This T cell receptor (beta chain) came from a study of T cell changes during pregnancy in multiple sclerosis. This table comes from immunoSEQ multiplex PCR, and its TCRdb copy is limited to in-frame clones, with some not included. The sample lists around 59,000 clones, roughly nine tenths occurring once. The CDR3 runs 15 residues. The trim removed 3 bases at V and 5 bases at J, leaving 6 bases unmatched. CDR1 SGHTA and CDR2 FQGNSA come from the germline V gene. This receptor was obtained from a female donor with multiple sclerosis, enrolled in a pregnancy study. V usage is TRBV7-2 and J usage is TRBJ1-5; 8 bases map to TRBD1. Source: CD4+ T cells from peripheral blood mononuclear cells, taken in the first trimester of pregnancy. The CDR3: CASSFSQGADQPQHF. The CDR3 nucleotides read TGTGCCAGCAGCTTCTCTCAGGGGGCGGATCAGCCCCAGCATTTT. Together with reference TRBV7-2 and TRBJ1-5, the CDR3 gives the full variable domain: GAGVSQSPSNKVTEKGKDVELRCDPISGHTALYWYRQSLGQGLEFLIYFQGNSAPDKSGLPSDRFSAERTGGSVSTLTIQRTQQEDSAVYLCASSFSQGADQPQHFGDGTRLSIL.